The 17 T cell receptor beta chains listed next were all sequenced from one sample in a study of T cell responses to AZD1222 COVID-19 vaccine. Sequencing was performed with immunoSEQ multiplex PCR; in TCRdb, only in-frame clones are kept and a portion is missing. The sample records approximately 120,000 clones, over 80% being singletons. The sequencing used peripheral blood, collected on day 0 of AZD1222 vaccination. These receptors originate from an adult in good health.

This chain links TRBV9 with TRBJ1-1; D might be TRBD1 (6 bases). V was trimmed by 1 base and J by 4 bases, leaving 17 bases between them. CDR1 and CDR2 (germline): SGDLS, YYNGEE. The CDR3 extends over 16 amino acids. CDR3 region: CASSVNDRLRGTEAFF. CDR3 coding DNA: TGTGCCAGCAGCGTAAATGACAGGCTGCGGGGCACTGAAGCTTTCTTT.

CDR3 protein: CASSKRTGDTGELFF. DNA of the CDR3: TGTGCCAGCTCAAAACGGACAGGGGACACCGGGGAGCTGTTTTTT. The chain carries TRBV18 and TRBJ2-2, with 9 bases that match TRBD1. CDR3 length equals 15 residues. Germline V gene data show CDR1 as KGHSH and CDR2 as LQKENI. V was pared by 5 bases and J by 3 bases, with 4 bases of the junction left unmatched.

This chain links TRBV5-4 with TRBJ1-5, with 7 bases that match TRBD1. This CDR3 comprises 12 residues. Germline V gives CDR1 SGHNT, CDR2 YYREEE (reference sequence). J gave up 13 bases and V 0 bases, and 4 bases lay outside the gene matches. As DNA, the CDR3 is TGTGCCAGCAGCTTGGACAGGGGCTTACAGCATTTT. Translated, it gives CASSLDRGLQHF.

The gene calls are TRBV7-9 and TRBJ2-7; D might be TRBD2 (5 bases). Germline V lookup: CDR1 SEHNR, CDR2 FQNEAQ (reference sequence). V was cut by 5 bases and J by 6 bases, with 23 bases left in between. This CDR3 comprises 16 residues. CDR3 sequence reads: CASSPYRKGEKGEQYF. CDR3 coding DNA: TGTGCCAGCAGCCCCTACCGGAAGGGAGAAAAGGGCGAGCAGTACTTC. The full variable domain, with the rest looked up from reference TRBV7-9 and TRBJ2-7, is DTGVSQNPRHKITKRGQNVTFRCDPISEHNRLYWYRQTLGQGPEFLTYFQNEAQLEKSRLLSDRFSAERPKGSFSTLEIQRTEQGDSAMYLCASSPYRKGEKGEQYFGPGTRLTVT.

This clone was seen once. This sequence joins TRBV19 and TRBJ1-2; D is possibly TRBD1 (6 bases). Trimming left V 10 bases short and J 4 bases short, with 13 bases between. The germline CDR1 and CDR2 sequences are LNHDA and SQIVND (reference sequence). This CDR3 has 12 residues. CDR3 amino acids: CATSGAGYGYTF. Written as DNA, the CDR3 is TGTGCCACCTCAGGGGCGGGCTATGGCTACACCTTC.

The sample holds a few counts of this clone. J is TRBJ1-6 and V is TRBV5-8, with D uncertain. Germline V gene lookup returns CDR1 SGHTS and CDR2 YDEGEE. CDR3 size: 11 residues. V lost 1 base and J 12 bases, leaving 5 bases between the germline ends. CDR3 sequence: CASSLLQPLHF. The CDR3 DNA reads as TGTGCCAGCAGCTTGCTCCAACCCCTCCACTTT.

The table lists this clone with a count of one. The same CDR3 is also encoded by other DNA sequences in this sample. In DNA form, the CDR3 reads TGTGCCAGCAGCCTCGGGGGACAGTCCTACGAGCAGTACTTC. Translating gives CASSLGGQSYEQYF. The chain uses TRBV5-4 and TRBJ2-7; D might be TRBD1 (7 bases). The V and J ends lost 4 bases and 1 base respectively, with 12 bases between them. Per the germline V gene, CDR1 is SGHNT and CDR2 is YYREEE (reference sequence). The CDR3 contains 14 residues.

V usage is TRBV7-2 and J usage is TRBJ1-3; D remains unclear. The CDR3 is 13 amino acids. Trimming took off 5 bases at V and 5 bases at J, with 10 bases between the two ends. The germline CDR1 and CDR2 sequences are SGHTA and FQGNSA. The CDR3 nucleotides are TGTGCCAGCAGCGCGGACCCAAGAAACACCATATATTTT. Its protein is CASSADPRNTIYF.

The J gene is TRBJ2-2, the V gene TRBV5-1; a weak D match, TRBD2 (5 bases). Trimming took 3 bases from V and 4 from J, leaving 13 bases between them. This CDR3 is built from 15 residues. CDR1 SGHRS and CDR2 YFSETQ come from the germline V gene. DNA for the CDR3: TGCGCCAGCAGCTCTCTGAGGGCGGGCACCGGGGAGCTGTTTTTT. The encoded protein is CASSSLRAGTGELFF.

This chain uses TRBV9 with TRBJ2-1, with a possible D match to TRBD1 (5 bases). The V gene's germline CDR1 is SGDLS and CDR2 YYNGEE. The CDR3 loop spans 13 amino acids. V shed 4 bases and J shed 4 bases, with 9 bases lying between them. This CDR3 is CASSPGQYNEQFF. The DNA for the CDR3 is TGTGCCAGCAGCCCCGGACAATACAATGAGCAGTTCTTC.

J is TRBJ1-2 and V is TRBV25-1; D unclear. This CDR3 has 13 residues. V lost 2 bases, J lost 4 bases, and 8 bases lay in between. Per germline, CDR1 MGHDK and CDR2 SYGVNS. DNA for the CDR3: TGTGCCAGCAGTGAACTCGGCAGCTATGGCTACACCTTC. As protein: CASSELGSYGYTF.

The CDR3 is CAWSVGTGRAQPQHF. The CDR3 nucleotides are TGTGCCTGGAGTGTGGGGACAGGGAGGGCTCAGCCCCAGCATTTT. V is TRBV30 and J is TRBJ1-5; 9 positions match TRBD1. CDR3 size: 15 residues. In germline, CDR1 is GTSNPN, CDR2 SVGIG (reference sequence). Trimming took 0 bases from V and 6 from J; bases not matched to a gene: 6.

The V call is TRBV11-1, the J call TRBJ2-7; a weak D match, TRBD1 (5 bases). CDR1 is SGHAT, CDR2 FQDESV, per germline (reference sequence). Trimming shortened V by 3 bases and J by 7 bases, and 16 bases separated the two germline ends. The CDR3 loop spans 14 amino acids. The CDR3 loop reads CASSFVTDAGEQYF. The CDR3 DNA is TGTGCCAGCAGCTTTGTGACAGATGCTGGAGAGCAGTACTTC.

This clone was observed once. The V call is TRBV7-6, the J call TRBJ2-5, with D hard to call. Looked up from germline, CDR1 is SGHVS and CDR2 is FNYEAQ. Trimming took 3 bases from V and 3 from J, leaving 8 bases between them. CDR3 length: 13 amino acids. This CDR3 is CASSFYREETQYF. The CDR3 DNA is TGTGCCAGCAGCTTCTATAGGGAAGAGACCCAGTACTTC.

The chain recombines TRBV19 with TRBJ1-5; no definite D call. Germline V lookup: CDR1 LNHDA, CDR2 SQIVND (reference sequence). V was trimmed by 5 bases and J by 12 bases, leaving 17 bases between them. CDR3 length equals 13 residues. CDR3 sequence reads: CASSLAGFKVQHF. CDR3 sequence (DNA): TGTGCCAGTAGTCTGGCAGGCTTTAAAGTCCAGCATTTT.

The rearrangement uses TRBV12-3 or TRBV12-4 and TRBJ1-1, with D possibly matching TRBD1 (6 bases). This CDR3 is built from 13 residues. Between the trimmed V and J ends, which lost 6 bases and 8 bases, there was a span of 16 bases. CDR3 in amino acids: CASSPDSNGEAFF. The CDR3 DNA follows: TGTGCCAGCAGCCCGGACAGCAACGGGGAAGCTTTCTTT.

The chain links TRBV6-5 to TRBJ2-4; D is ambiguous. Germline V gene lookup returns CDR1 MNHEY and CDR2 SVGAGI. Deletions cut 2 bases from V and 0 bases from J, with 5 bases between. The CDR3 totals 14 residues. This CDR3 reads CASSYLIAKNIQYF. CDR3 DNA: TGTGCCAGCAGTTACCTGATAGCCAAAAACATTCAGTACTTC.